This TCR beta chain was retrieved from a study of blood T cell repertoires in COVID-19. The CDR3 length is 14 residues. After removal of 2 bases from V and 8 bases from J, the junction contained 9 bases not matched to a gene. Germline V gene sequence: CDR1 GTSNPN, CDR2 SVGIG (reference sequence). In the authors' methods: Amplifying reference gene primers gave estimates of nucleated cell counts. Some clones are missing from TCRdb's copy, which holds only in-frame ones; the method was immunoSEQ multiplex PCR. V, J and clone size derive from that table, while D and trimming were established from the DNA sequence. Of under 250,000 clones listed, about 82% are singletons.

The chain employs TRBV30 and TRBJ1-2; 9 bases are shared with TRBD1. The sequence was obtained from a woman aged 50 to 60 with acute COVID-19. Sequenced input: PBMCs or T cells enriched from blood (not recorded which). CDR3 region: CAWSLQGALYGYTF. The DNA of the CDR3 is TGTGCCTGGAGTCTACAGGGGGCGTTATACGGCTACACCTTC.